The 14 T cell receptor beta chains given below trace back to one sample, sequenced in a study of blood T cell repertoires in COVID-19. Some clones are missing from TCRdb's copy, which holds only in-frame ones; the method was immunoSEQ multiplex PCR. The sample holds approximately 110,000 clones, around 88% seen once. Sequencing used peripheral blood. The receptors originated from a human donor in a cohort sampled during active COVID-19.

This rearrangement joins TRBV7-9 to TRBJ2-5, with TRBD2 as a possible D gene (7 bases). V shed 8 bases and J shed 4 bases, with 14 bases lying between them. The germline V gene has CDR1 SEHNR and CDR2 FQNEAQ (reference sequence). The CDR3 contains 13 residues. For the CDR3, the DNA is TGTGCCAGCGGGGGGGCCCGGTTAGAGACCCAGTACTTC. Encoded protein: CASGGARLETQYF. Full variable domain (missing parts from reference TRBV7-9 and TRBJ2-5): DTGVSQNPRHKITKRGQNVTFRCDPISEHNRLYWYRQTLGQGPEFLTYFQNEAQLEKSRLLSDRFSAERPKGSFSTLEIQRTEQGDSAMYLCASGGARLETQYFGPGTRLLVL.

The chain uses TRBV2 and TRBJ2-5, with TRBD2 matching over 11 bases. The CDR3 is 15 residues long. From germline, CDR1 is SNHLY and CDR2 FYNNEI. J was trimmed by 4 bases and V by 3 bases; bases with no gene match: 4. The CDR3 protein is CASSETSGIGETQYF. The CDR3 DNA sequence: TGTGCCAGCAGTGAGACTAGCGGGATCGGAGAGACCCAGTACTTC.

The V and J genes are TRBV28 and TRBJ1-4; D is possibly TRBD1 (5 bases). Germline CDR1 is MDHEN and CDR2 is SYDVKM. CDR3 length: 14 residues. Trimming left V 2 bases short and J 7 bases short, with 11 bases between. CDR3 DNA: TGTGCCAGCAGTTTAGGCAGGGCTACTGAAAAACTGTTTTTT. It translates to CASSLGRATEKLFF. Filled out from reference TRBV28 and TRBJ1-4, the complete variable domain reads DVKVTQSSRYLVKRTGEKVFLECVQDMDHENMFWYRQDPGLGLRLIYFSYDVKMKEKGDIPEGYSVSREKKERFSLILESASTNQTSMYLCASSLGRATEKLFFGSGTQLSVL.

The chain has TRBV18 and TRBJ2-1; TRBD1 matches 10 bases. Germline loops: CDR1 KGHSH, CDR2 LQKENI. J gave up 8 bases and V 3 bases, and 7 bases lay outside the gene matches. This CDR3 region has 15 residues. This chain's CDR3 is CASSPRQGALDEQFF. The CDR3 DNA follows: TGTGCCAGCTCACCGAGACAGGGGGCGCTTGATGAGCAGTTCTTC. Full variable domain (remainder filled in from reference TRBV18 and TRBJ2-1): NAGVMQNPRHLVRRRGQEARLRCSPMKGHSHVYWYRQLPEEGLKFMVYLQKENIIDESGMPKERFSAEFPKEGPSILRIQQVVRGDSAAYFCASSPRQGALDEQFFGPGTRLTVL.

Concerning this clone itself: The same CDR3 can be traced to other DNA sequences in this sample. This chain uses TRBV18 with TRBJ1-2; D is unresolved. Trimming removed 2 bases from V and 2 bases from J, with 6 bases in between. From germline, CDR1 is KGHSH and CDR2 LQKENI. This CDR3 comprises 13 residues. For the CDR3, the DNA is TGTGCCAGCTCACCAGGTCAGAACTATGGCTACACCTTC. Translating it yields CASSPGQNYGYTF.

J is TRBJ2-1 and V is TRBV5-1; D is uncertain. CDR1 is SGHRS and CDR2 is YFSETQ in the germline V gene. The length of the CDR3 is 15 residues. V dropped 0 bases and J dropped 3 bases, with 10 bases sitting between them. Here the CDR3 DNA reads TGCGCCAGCAGCTTGGATGTTGGCAGCTACAATGAGCAGTTCTTC. As protein: CASSLDVGSYNEQFF.

The rearrangement uses TRBV3-1 (or the pseudogene TRBV3-2) and TRBJ2-7; TRBD2 aligns across 11 bases. The CDR3 has 17 residues. With V trimmed by 1 base and J by 2 bases, 7 bases remained unmatched. CDR1 and CDR2 (germline): LGHDT, YNNKEL (reference sequence). The CDR3 region is CASSQGIRTSGPYEQYF. The CDR3 nucleotides read TGTGCCAGCAGCCAAGGAATCAGGACTAGCGGGCCCTACGAGCAGTACTTC.

The V call is TRBV19, the J call TRBJ2-2; no clear D gene. Germline V lookup: CDR1 LNHDA, CDR2 SQIVND (reference sequence). Trimming left V 5 bases short and J 3 bases short, with 13 bases between. CDR3 length: 15 residues. The CDR3: CASSHGGRDTGELFF. Here the CDR3 DNA reads TGTGCCAGTAGTCACGGCGGTCGGGACACCGGGGAGCTGTTTTTT.

This clone showed up just a few times. V and J are TRBV29-1 and TRBJ2-7, with TRBD1 identical over 9 bases. In germline, CDR1 is SQVTM, CDR2 ANQGSEA. Trimming cost V 6 bases and J 7 bases; bases outside gene matches: 7. This CDR3 has 12 amino acids. CDR3 nucleotide sequence: TGCAGCGTCGGGGGGACAGGGAGAGAGCAGTACTTC. Protein sequence: CSVGGTGREQYF.

V gene TRBV7-8 combines with J gene TRBJ2-2, with 8 positions matching TRBD2. This CDR3 comprises 19 residues. The V gene's germline CDR1 is SGHVS and CDR2 FQNEAQ. Trimming removed 6 bases from V and 8 bases from J; junction bases left unmatched: 23. The CDR3 DNA reads TGTGCCAGCAGAGCCAGGGCCGTACTAGCGGTCGAAGGGAGGGGGGAGCTGTTTTTT. It encodes CASRARAVLAVEGRGELFF.

This clone was seen only a few times. This rearrangement joins TRBV9 to TRBJ1-5; D ambiguous. V lost 1 base, J lost 6 bases, and 8 bases lay in between. Germline loops: CDR1 SGDLS, CDR2 YYNGEE. The length of the CDR3 is 13 residues. The CDR3 DNA reads TGTGCCAGCAGCGTAATGGGAGGTCAGCCCCAGCATTTT. It yields the protein CASSVMGGQPQHF.

J is TRBJ1-2 and V is TRBV5-1; 7 bases line up with TRBD1. Per germline, CDR1 SGHRS and CDR2 YFSETQ. This CDR3 is 15 amino acids long. V lost 4 bases, J lost 4 bases, and 10 bases stayed unmatched. The CDR3 loop reads CASSPTGSGTYGYTF. The CDR3 DNA follows: TGCGCCAGCAGCCCGACAGGGAGTGGCACCTATGGCTACACCTTC. Complete variable domain (other parts from reference TRBV5-1 and TRBJ1-2): KAGVTQTPRYLIKTRGQQVTLSCSPISGHRSVSWYQQTPGQGLQFLFEYFSETQRNKGNFPGRFSGRQFSNSRSEMNVSTLELGDSALYLCASSPTGSGTYGYTFGSGTRLTVV.

The chain employs TRBV29-1 and TRBJ1-2, with D possibly TRBD1 on 6 matching bases. This CDR3 contains 14 residues. Trimming removed 4 bases at V and 3 bases at J, with 15 bases between. The V gene's germline CDR1 is SQVTM and CDR2 ANQGSEA. CDR3 sequence reads: CSVVSTGSDYGYTF. CDR3 in DNA: TGCAGCGTTGTTTCTACAGGGAGTGACTATGGCTACACCTTC.

V and J are TRBV11-1 and TRBJ2-7; 8 bases fit TRBD1. Germline V gives CDR1 SGHAT, CDR2 FQDESV (reference sequence). V trimming: 3 bases; J trimming: 7 bases; junction bases outside the gene matches: 11. The CDR3 extends over 15 amino acids. The CDR3 DNA is TGTGCCAGCAGCTTCGGGCAGGGGGCTGCTCGGGAGCAGTACTTC. The encoded protein is CASSFGQGAAREQYF.